One and the same sample provided the 20 T cell receptor beta chains below, sequenced in a study of CXCR3-negative and CXCR3-positive naive CD8 T cells. UMI-labeled 5' RACE yielded the TRB cDNA libraries. TCRdb re-called the 5' RACE reads and catalogs CDR3 proteins one per entry, DNA excluded. The sample data list 100,000 to 150,000 distinct CDR3 sequences. Material for sequencing was naive CXCR3- CD8+ T cells from blood. Subset noted: CD45RO-CCR7+CD27+CD95- naive CD8+ T cells lacking CXCR3 (TNR3-). These receptors were taken from a human donor in good health. Some clones in this sample may be carry-over from other donors' samples.

The genes are TRBV29-1 and TRBJ1-1. This CDR3 has 12 amino acids. Germline V gene lookup returns CDR1 SQVTM and CDR2 ANQGSEA. This CDR3 reads CSVEALAPEAFF. Based on the CDR3 plus reference TRBV29-1 and TRBJ1-1, the full variable domain is SAVISQKPSRDICQRGTSLTIQCQVDSQVTMMFWYRQQPGQSLTLIATANQGSEATYESGFVIDKFPISRPNLTFSTLTVSNMSPEDSSIYLCSVEALAPEAFFGQGTRLTVV.

The rearrangement joins TRBV7-9 to TRBJ2-7. The germline gives CDR1 SEHNR, CDR2 FQNEAQ (reference sequence). CDR3 length equals 13 residues. CDR3 in amino acids: CASSSDRSYEQYF.

The chain joins TRBV19 to TRBJ2-1; TCRdb gives TRBD1 as the D gene, but with no DNA this cannot be confirmed. The CDR3 totals 15 residues. CDR1 and CDR2 (germline): LNHDA, SQIVND (reference sequence). The CDR3 loop reads CASSIDPGAYNEQFF.

The chain joins TRBV3-1 to TRBJ2-3; TCRdb's D call of TRBD2 is untestable without DNA. The V gene's germline CDR1 is LGHDT and CDR2 YNNKEL (reference sequence). There are 17 residues in the CDR3. CDR3 loop: CASSQTLSGGGTDTQYF.

This chain links TRBV21-1 with TRBJ1-1; the D call of TRBD1 rests on TCRdb alone, since no DNA is present to check it. TRBV21-1 represents a pseudogene. This CDR3 has 18 amino acids. CDR3 amino acids: CASSKPRNPGHRNTEAFF.

J is TRBJ1-2 and V is TRBV28; TCRdb's D call of TRBD1 is untestable without DNA. CDR1 and CDR2 from the germline V gene are MDHEN and SYDVKM. The length of the CDR3 is 15 residues. The chain's CDR3 is CASSFTGEGVDGYTF.

The J gene is TRBJ2-2, the V gene TRBV29-1. The germline V gene has CDR1 SQVTM and CDR2 ANQGSEA. This CDR3 contains 12 residues. This CDR3 reads CSVWTPTGELFF.

V usage is TRBV5-6 and J usage is TRBJ1-2; TCRdb's D call, TRBD1, is unchecked because there is no DNA. CDR3 length equals 18 residues. Germline CDR1 reads SGHDT; CDR2 reads YYEEEE. CDR3 sequence: CASSFGGDSDGINYGYTF.

The CDR3: CASSLTSGRGNEQYF. This sequence joins TRBV5-1 and TRBJ2-7; no DNA is available, so the TRBD2 call from TCRdb remains unchecked. The CDR3 contains 15 residues. Germline CDR1 is SGHRS and CDR2 is YFSETQ.

The chain recombines TRBV12-3 or TRBV12-4 with TRBJ2-7; TCRdb calls TRBD1, which cannot be checked without DNA. CDR3 length: 13 residues. CDR3: CASTLGGPYEQYF.

The chain links TRBV29-1 to TRBJ1-1. This CDR3 is 14 amino acids long. Germline CDR1 reads SQVTM; CDR2 reads ANQGSEA. CDR3 sequence reads: CSVVDGSMNTEAFF. The full variable domain, with the rest looked up from reference TRBV29-1 and TRBJ1-1, is SAVISQKPSRDICQRGTSLTIQCQVDSQVTMMFWYRQQPGQSLTLIATANQGSEATYESGFVIDKFPISRPNLTFSTLTVSNMSPEDSSIYLCSVVDGSMNTEAFFGQGTRLTVV.

The chain combines TRBV29-1 with TRBJ2-1; as DNA is missing, the TRBD2 call by TCRdb cannot be tested. The CDR3 covers 15 residues. CDR1 SQVTM and CDR2 ANQGSEA come from the germline V gene. This chain's CDR3 is CSVEDRTGAYNEQFF.

The chain carries TRBV20-1 and TRBJ1-1. The CDR3 runs 13 residues. From germline, CDR1 is DFQATT and CDR2 SNEGSKA (reference sequence). CDR3 residues: CSARRRRHTEAFF.

The rearrangement joins TRBV27 to TRBJ2-7; the TCRdb D gene call, TRBD1, has no DNA to confirm it. Germline assignment: CDR1 MNHEY and CDR2 SMNVEV (reference sequence). This CDR3 contains 15 residues. The CDR3 region is CASSFTGQGIYEQYF.

The chain carries TRBV20-1 and TRBJ2-3. Germline lookup yields CDR1 DFQATT and CDR2 SNEGSKA (reference sequence). The CDR3 runs to 12 residues. CDR3 loop: CSSSRRGDTQYF.

The V gene is TRBV7-2, the J gene TRBJ2-5. This CDR3 contains 12 residues. CDR1 is SGHTA, CDR2 FQGNSA, per germline. CDR3 in amino acids: CASSRTQETQYF.

The chain employs TRBV11-2 and TRBJ2-5; TCRdb reports TRBD2, a call that lacks DNA to check it against. Germline assignment: CDR1 SGHAT and CDR2 FQNNGV. This CDR3 has 16 residues. CDR3 residues: CASSSSLWVGGETQYF.

V and J are TRBV29-1 and TRBJ2-1; TCRdb outputs TRBD2, but without DNA this stays unchecked. The germline V gene encodes CDR1 SQVTM and CDR2 ANQGSEA. CDR3 length: 14 amino acids. CDR3 region: CSVRKSLADNEQFF.

The chain couples TRBV7-9 to TRBJ2-5; TCRdb reports TRBD1, a call that lacks DNA to check it against. The CDR3 extends over 14 amino acids. From germline, CDR1 is SEHNR and CDR2 FQNEAQ (reference sequence). This CDR3 reads CASSTTGVGETQYF. The whole variable domain, filled in from reference TRBV7-9 and TRBJ2-5, reads DTGVSQNPRHKITKRGQNVTFRCDPISEHNRLYWYRQTLGQGPEFLTYFQNEAQLEKSRLLSDRFSAERPKGSFSTLEIQRTEQGDSAMYLCASSTTGVGETQYFGPGTRLLVL.

This chain uses TRBV11-3 with TRBJ2-7; the TCRdb D gene call, TRBD1, has no DNA to confirm it. This CDR3 comprises 13 residues. Germline CDR1 and CDR2: SGHNT and YENEEA. CDR3 loop: CASSVDRFYEQYF.